This TCR beta chain was recorded in a study of blood T cell repertoires in COVID-19. Generated by immunoSEQ multiplex PCR, the TCRdb table keeps only in-frame clones and is missing some. The sample records some 170,000 clones, 70% to 85% being singletons. Trimming removed 2 bases from V and 4 bases from J, with 12 bases in between. The germline V gene encodes CDR1 LNHDA and CDR2 SQIVND (reference sequence). There are 15 residues in the CDR3. J is TRBJ1-5 and V is TRBV19, with D possibly being TRBD1 (5 bases). Sequenced material: PBMCs or T cells enriched from blood (not recorded which). The source is a man between 50 and 59 years old who had recovered from COVID-19. The CDR3 DNA reads TGTGCCAGTAGTATATCAGGACACTTTAATCAGCCCCAGCATTTT. Translating it yields CASSISGHFNQPQHF.